This TCR beta chain comes out of a study of shared clonotypes between healthy human individuals. Study background: CD8 memory received one plate per donor, CD8 naive two, CD4 memory three and CD4 naive three.

Roughly 200 ng DNA, tens of thousands of T cell genomes, went into each sorted-subset replicate PCR. Sequencing used immunoSEQ multiplex PCR; TCRdb keeps in-frame clones, though not all of them. The table records about 980,000 clones, over 60% of them present only once. General study points: Naive subsets usually exceeded memory subsets in estimated richness.

About this clone: Its cognate antigen is unknown.

This clonotype was sampled from a man aged 18 to 29 in good health. Material for sequencing was memory CD4+ T cells sorted from blood. This sample's subset: CD45RA-negative fraction.

CDR3 in amino acids: CASSYSLLEPQHF. Written as DNA, the CDR3 is TGTGCCAGCAGTTACTCACTGTTGGAGCCCCAGCATTTT. This chain connects TRBV6-5 to TRBJ1-5, with unresolved D. The CDR3 has 13 residues. Per the germline V gene, CDR1 is MNHEY and CDR2 is SVGAGI. V gave up 0 bases and J gave up 8 bases, with 8 bases separating them.